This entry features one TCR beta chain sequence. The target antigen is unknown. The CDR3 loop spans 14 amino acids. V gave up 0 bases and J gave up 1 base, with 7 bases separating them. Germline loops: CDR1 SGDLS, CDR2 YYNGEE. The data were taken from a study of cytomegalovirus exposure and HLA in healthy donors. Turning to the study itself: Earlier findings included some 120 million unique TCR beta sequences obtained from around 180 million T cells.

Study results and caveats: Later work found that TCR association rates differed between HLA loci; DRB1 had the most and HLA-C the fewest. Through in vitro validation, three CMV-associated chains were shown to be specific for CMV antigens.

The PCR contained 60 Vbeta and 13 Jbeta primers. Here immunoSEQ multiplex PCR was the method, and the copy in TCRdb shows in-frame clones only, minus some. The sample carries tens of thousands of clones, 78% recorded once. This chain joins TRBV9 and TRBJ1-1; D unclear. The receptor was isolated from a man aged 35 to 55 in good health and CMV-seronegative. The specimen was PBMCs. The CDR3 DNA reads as TGTGCCAGCAGCGTAGCGGGAAAGAACACTGAAGCTTTCTTT. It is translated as CASSVAGKNTEAFF.